Below, 32 T cell receptor beta chains from the same sample are listed, as sequenced in a study of blood T cell repertoires in COVID-19. Profiled with immunoSEQ multiplex PCR; TCRdb holds only in-frame clones, not every one. This sample yields about 90,000 clones, of which less than 85% are seen a single time; under 13% belongs to the top ten. Sequenced material: peripheral blood. Receptors were obtained from a woman aged 70-85 years with acute or convalescent COVID-19.

This chain uses TRBV5-1 with TRBJ2-7; 7 nucleotides line up with TRBD1. This CDR3 has 15 amino acids. CDR1 and CDR2 from the germline V gene are SGHRS and YFSETQ. Unmatched junction bases numbered 5, after V lost 2 bases and J lost 0 bases. DNA for the CDR3: TGCGCCAGCAGCTTAAACCGGGACAGCTCCTACGAGCAGTACTTC. This gives the protein CASSLNRDSSYEQYF.

This clone was seen a few times. This chain connects TRBV25-1 to TRBJ1-6, with 7 bases that match TRBD1. The CDR3 totals 15 residues. Germline CDR1 reads MGHDK; CDR2 reads SYGVNS. V lost 1 base and J lost 7; bases outside the gene matches: 4. The DNA for the CDR3 is TGTGCCAGCAGTGAATCTAACAGGGGCAATTCACCCCTCCACTTT. Its translation: CASSESNRGNSPLHF.

This chain connects TRBV28 to TRBJ1-4; the match to TRBD1 covers 7 bases. Germline assignment: CDR1 MDHEN and CDR2 SYDVKM. V gave up 3 bases and J gave up 10 bases; unmatched junction bases: 14. This CDR3 comprises 16 residues. The CDR3: CASSLGTGTAIGKLFF. For the CDR3, the DNA is TGTGCCAGCAGTTTGGGGACCGGGACAGCCATCGGAAAACTGTTTTTT.

This chain uses TRBV5-1 with TRBJ2-1; the D is unclear. The CDR3 runs to 13 residues. With 0 bases removed from V and 7 bases from J, the gap between germline ends came to 8 bases. CDR1 and CDR2 (germline): SGHRS, YFSETQ. The DNA for the CDR3 is TGCGCCAGCAGCTTGGCCTCTTATAATGAGCAGTTCTTC. It codes for CASSLASYNEQFF.

The chain recombines TRBV30 with TRBJ1-4; TRBD1 aligns across 7 bases. Germline loops: CDR1 GTSNPN, CDR2 SVGIG (reference sequence). The CDR3 spans 13 residues. Germline trimming cut 3 bases from V and 7 bases from J; bases unmatched to any gene: 5. CDR3 bases: TGTGCCTGGAGCGGGGACAGTGGTGAAAAACTGTTTTTT. Translation: CAWSGDSGEKLFF.

V and J are TRBV5-6 and TRBJ2-7; 7 nucleotides match TRBD1. CDR1 is SGHDT, CDR2 YYEEEE, per germline. V dropped 4 bases and J dropped 1; count of bases not matched to a gene: 8. This CDR3 spans 15 amino acids. The CDR3 DNA is TGTGCCAGCAGCAGGGGGCCAAGGTCGTCCTACGAGCAGTACTTC. Residues: CASSRGPRSSYEQYF.

V and J are TRBV6-6 and TRBJ2-5; no clear D. Germline-derived CDR1 and CDR2 are MNHNY and SVGAGI (reference sequence). Trimming stripped 0 bases from V and 6 bases from J, with 8 bases between. The CDR3 covers 13 residues. The CDR3 DNA follows: TGTGCCAGCAGTTACTCCGAGCCCCAGACCCAGTACTTC. Translation gives CASSYSEPQTQYF.

The chain joins TRBV5-1 to TRBJ2-7, with TRBD2 identical over 10 bases. Unmatched junction bases numbered 6, after V lost 4 bases and J lost 2 bases. Germline lookup yields CDR1 SGHRS and CDR2 YFSETQ. The length of the CDR3 is 15 residues. This chain's CDR3 is CASSTGTSAAYEQYF. The CDR3, as DNA: TGCGCCAGCAGCACGGGGACTAGCGCTGCCTACGAGCAGTACTTC.

The chain is built from TRBV27 and TRBJ2-3, with 10 bases matching TRBD1. Losses at the gene ends were 6 bases for V and 1 base for J; bases not matched to a gene: 1. This CDR3 is built from 14 residues. CDR1 and CDR2 from the germline V gene are MNHEY and SMNVEV (reference sequence). The DNA of the CDR3 is TGTGCCAGCAGGGACAGGGGGGGCACAGATACGCAGTATTTT. Translated: CASRDRGGTDTQYF.

The genes are TRBV7-9 and TRBJ1-4; 7 positions match TRBD1. CDR1 is SEHNR and CDR2 is FQNEAQ in the germline V gene (reference sequence). Germline trimming cut 1 base from V and 13 bases from J; bases unmatched to any gene: 3. The CDR3 is 12 amino acids. For the CDR3, the DNA is TGTGCCAGCAGCTTAGAGGCAGGGGGACTGTTTTTT. This gives the protein CASSLEAGGLFF. The full variable domain, completed using reference TRBV7-9 and TRBJ1-4, is DTGVSQNPRHKITKRGQNVTFRCDPISEHNRLYWYRQTLGQGPEFLTYFQNEAQLEKSRLLSDRFSAERPKGSFSTLEIQRTEQGDSAMYLCASSLEAGGLFFGSGTQLSVL.

This clone was observed once. The chain has TRBV5-1 and TRBJ2-2, with 12 bases aligning to TRBD2. Trimming at V came to 4 bases and at J to 1 base, leaving 5 bases not matched to a gene. This CDR3 comprises 17 residues. Germline-derived CDR1 and CDR2 are SGHRS and YFSETQ. In DNA, the CDR3 is TGCGCCAGCAGCGGGAGACTAGCGGGGGTGAACACCGGGGAGCTGTTTTTT. Translating it yields CASSGRLAGVNTGELFF.

The CDR3 nucleotides read TGCAGCGCCTCCGGACAGGATAGCACAGATACGCAGTATTTT. Translated, it gives CSASGQDSTDTQYF. The chain links TRBV29-1 to TRBJ2-3, with 7 bases that match TRBD1. Trimming removed 7 bases from V and 0 bases from J; junction bases left unmatched: 7. CDR3 length: 14 amino acids. Germline values: CDR1 SQVTM, CDR2 ANQGSEA.

The chain joins TRBV7-9 to TRBJ1-1; D might be TRBD1 (5 bases). Between the trimmed V and J ends, which lost 1 base and 4 bases, there was a span of 13 bases. Germline V CDR1 and CDR2: SEHNR, FQNEAQ (reference sequence). CDR3 length: 15 residues. CDR3 residues: CASSLDGHPSTEAFF. The CDR3 nucleotides read TGTGCCAGCAGCTTAGATGGACACCCCTCCACTGAAGCTTTCTTT.

This clone appeared a few times. This chain uses TRBV6-1 with TRBJ1-2, with 11 bases fitting TRBD1. The CDR3 is 16 amino acids. The trim removed 3 bases at V and 6 bases at J, leaving 9 bases unmatched. Germline CDR1 reads MNHNS; CDR2 reads SASEGT. The CDR3 spells CASSELWDRGRNGYTF. DNA of the CDR3: TGTGCCAGCAGTGAGCTTTGGGACAGGGGGAGGAATGGCTACACCTTC.

The gene calls are TRBV6-5 and TRBJ1-2; D not certain. V lost 6 bases and J 7 bases, leaving 9 bases between the germline ends. This CDR3 spans 11 amino acids. The germline CDR1 and CDR2 sequences are MNHEY and SVGAGI. CDR3 loop: CASSRVVGYTF. The CDR3 DNA follows: TGTGCCAGCAGCCGCGTGGTTGGCTACACCTTC.

This clone was picked up a small number of times. The chain combines TRBV19 with TRBJ1-1; D gene unclear. Germline V CDR1 and CDR2: LNHDA, SQIVND (reference sequence). Deletions cut 7 bases from V and 2 bases from J, with 8 bases between. This CDR3 has 12 amino acids. The CDR3 sequence is CASKEGNTEAFF. The DNA for the CDR3 is TGTGCCAGTAAAGAGGGAAACACTGAAGCTTTCTTT. The variable domain in full, completed from reference TRBV19 and TRBJ1-1, reads DGGITQSPKYLFRKEGQNVTLSCEQNLNHDAMYWYRQDPGQGLRLIYYSQIVNDFQKGDIAEGYSVSREKKESFPLTVTSAQKNPTAFYLCASKEGNTEAFFGQGTRLTVV.

The V call is TRBV25-1, the J call TRBJ2-7; the D gene is possibly TRBD2 (5 bases). Germline V gives CDR1 MGHDK, CDR2 SYGVNS. The CDR3 is 14 residues long. Trimming took off 6 bases at V and 6 bases at J, with 18 bases between the two ends. CDR3 sequence: CASSQGGVPAEQYF. For the CDR3, the DNA is TGTGCCAGCAGCCAAGGAGGAGTCCCGGCCGAGCAGTACTTC.

The V call is TRBV19, the J call TRBJ2-3; TRBD2 might be the D (5 bases). Looked up from germline, CDR1 is LNHDA and CDR2 is SQIVND (reference sequence). This CDR3 has 13 amino acids. The V gene lost 4 bases and the J gene lost 5 bases, with 10 bases spanning the gap. CDR3 bases: TGTGCCAGTAGTAGAGGGTGGGAAGATACGCAGTATTTT. It is translated as CASSRGWEDTQYF.

The gene calls are TRBV10-3 and TRBJ2-2; no definite D call. Germline CDR1 reads ENHRY; CDR2 reads SYGVKD. V lost 1 base, J lost 1 base, and 4 bases lay in between. The CDR3 has 14 residues. The CDR3 sequence: CAISEFGNTGELFF. The CDR3 DNA sequence: TGTGCCATCAGTGAGTTCGGGAACACCGGGGAGCTGTTTTTT.

Of note for this clone: Other DNA sequences of this sample code for an identical CDR3. The chain recombines TRBV19 with TRBJ1-1; 10 bases are a match to TRBD1. CDR1 is LNHDA and CDR2 is SQIVND in the germline V gene (reference sequence). J gave up 3 bases and V 7 bases, and 5 bases lay outside the gene matches. The CDR3 consists of 14 residues. The CDR3 spells CASTRTGGYTEAFF. The CDR3 DNA reads TGTGCCAGTACCAGGACAGGGGGATACACTGAAGCTTTCTTT.

The V and J genes are TRBV6-1 and TRBJ2-3; 7 positions match TRBD2. CDR1 is MNHNS, CDR2 SASEGT, per germline. This CDR3 comprises 15 residues. V lost 2 bases to trimming and J lost 11 bases; unmatched junction nucleotides: 13. The CDR3 region has the DNA TGTGCCAGCAGTGAATCCGGGACTACCCTATATCGGCAGTATTTT. Amino acid sequence: CASSESGTTLYRQYF.

This chain joins TRBV28 and TRBJ1-1; D unresolved. V lost 3 bases, J lost 9 bases, and 8 bases lay in between. Germline V gene data show CDR1 as MDHEN and CDR2 as SYDVKM. This CDR3 has 11 residues. The CDR3 region has the DNA TGTGCCAGCAGTTTGGTCAGGAAAGCTTTCTTT. Amino acid sequence: CASSLVRKAFF.

The chain couples TRBV13 to TRBJ2-1; TRBD2 agrees at 12 bases. J lost 6 bases, V lost 6 bases, and 6 bases had no gene match. Germline V gives CDR1 PRHDT, CDR2 FYEKMQ (reference sequence). This CDR3 is built from 15 residues. The CDR3 here is CASSPLAGGLNEQFF. CDR3 DNA: TGTGCCAGCAGTCCTCTAGCGGGGGGGCTCAATGAGCAGTTCTTC.

CDR3: CASSDSIQDTQYF. The DNA of the CDR3 is TGTGCCAGCAGTGATTCTATTCAAGATACGCAGTATTTT. V and J are TRBV6-1 and TRBJ2-3, with D hard to call. Between the trimmed V and J ends, which lost 3 bases and 5 bases, there was a span of 9 bases. CDR3 length: 13 residues. Germline V lookup: CDR1 MNHNS, CDR2 SASEGT.

This clone has only one observation. This rearrangement joins TRBV28 to TRBJ2-4; D might be TRBD2 (5 bases). V dropped 8 bases and J dropped 0 bases, with 14 bases sitting between them. Germline loops: CDR1 MDHEN, CDR2 SYDVKM. This CDR3 spans 15 amino acids. CDR3 bases: TGTGCCAGCCGGGCCCTCGGGGTAGCCAAAAACATTCAGTACTTC. This sequence encodes CASRALGVAKNIQYF.

V gene TRBV5-4 combines with J gene TRBJ1-1; the match to TRBD1 covers 9 bases. V dropped 3 bases and J dropped 1; count of bases not matched to a gene: 7. Germline CDR1 is SGHNT and CDR2 is YYREEE (reference sequence). The length of the CDR3 is 16 residues. In DNA, the CDR3 is TGTGCCAGCAGCTACCCGACAGGGGGATCGAACACTGAAGCTTTCTTT. It translates to CASSYPTGGSNTEAFF.

This clone was observed a single time. V gene TRBV28 combines with J gene TRBJ2-6; TRBD2 might be the D (7 bases). The CDR3 is made up of 17 amino acids. V lost 6 bases and J lost 1, with 16 bases in between. The germline CDR1 and CDR2 sequences are MDHEN and SYDVKM. The CDR3 DNA is TGTGCCAGCAGGAAACTGGGAGGGGGGTCTGGGGCCAACGTCCTGACTTTC. This translates into CASRKLGGGSGANVLTF. Using reference TRBV28 and TRBJ2-6 for the parts outside the CDR3, the full variable domain is DVKVTQSSRYLVKRTGEKVFLECVQDMDHENMFWYRQDPGLGLRLIYFSYDVKMKEKGDIPEGYSVSREKKERFSLILESASTNQTSMYLCASRKLGGGSGANVLTFGAGSRLTVL.

The chain has TRBV19 and TRBJ1-1; 7 bases map to TRBD1. The CDR3 length is 14 residues. From germline, CDR1 is LNHDA and CDR2 SQIVND (reference sequence). V was clipped by 3 bases and J by 2 bases; unmatched bases: 3. For the CDR3, the DNA is TGTGCCAGTAGTATGGGACAGCCCAACACTGAAGCTTTCTTT. Translation gives CASSMGQPNTEAFF. Full variable domain (missing parts from reference TRBV19 and TRBJ1-1): DGGITQSPKYLFRKEGQNVTLSCEQNLNHDAMYWYRQDPGQGLRLIYYSQIVNDFQKGDIAEGYSVSREKKESFPLTVTSAQKNPTAFYLCASSMGQPNTEAFFGQGTRLTVV.

This clone was observed a single time. The CDR3 loop reads CASSLMGGGRADEQYF. The CDR3 DNA reads as TGTGCCAGCAGCTTAATGGGGGGCGGGAGGGCCGACGAGCAGTACTTC. This rearrangement joins TRBV7-6 to TRBJ2-7; 9 bases are a match to TRBD2. Unmatched junction bases numbered 10, after V lost 2 bases and J lost 5 bases. Germline V gene lookup returns CDR1 SGHVS and CDR2 FNYEAQ. The CDR3 totals 16 residues.

The chain has TRBV28 and TRBJ1-2; D ambiguous. This CDR3 region has 11 residues. Trimming pared 6 bases from V and 8 bases from J, leaving 10 bases between. Germline loops: CDR1 MDHEN, CDR2 SYDVKM. CDR3 nucleotides: TGTGCCAGCAGCATAAGGCGGGGCTACACCTTC. Protein: CASSIRRGYTF.

The chain links TRBV30 to TRBJ1-2, with D perhaps matching TRBD1 (6 bases). CDR1 is GTSNPN and CDR2 is SVGIG in the germline V gene (reference sequence). Trimming removed 0 bases from V and 7 bases from J, with 12 bases in between. The CDR3 is 13 amino acids. The CDR3 spells CAWSVLGGGGYTF. DNA for the CDR3: TGTGCCTGGAGTGTACTAGGGGGTGGTGGCTACACCTTC.

The genes are TRBV10-2 and TRBJ1-5; D is uncertain. Trimming removed 3 bases at V and 6 bases at J, with 12 bases between. Germline CDR1 reads WSHSY; CDR2 reads SAAADI. The CDR3 sequence is 14 residues long. CDR3 amino acids: CASSELAEAQPQHF. As DNA, the CDR3 is TGCGCCAGCAGTGAATTGGCGGAGGCTCAGCCCCAGCATTTT.